The subject of this entry is one T cell receptor beta chain. Its antigen is currently unknown. This specimen comes from a study of cytomegalovirus exposure and HLA in healthy donors. Study results and caveats: Researchers left out some V segments, among them TRBV6-2 and TRBV6-3, as indistinguishable. A missense DCLRE1C variant was associated with V- and J-gene trimming of TCR beta chains in a later analysis, and an independent cohort replicated the association. The availability of immune exposure information extended only to CMV serostatus. An analysis that came later showed most CMV-associated TCR beta chains appearing HLA-restricted.

The PCR used 60 Vbeta and 13 Jbeta primers. This table comes from immunoSEQ multiplex PCR, and its TCRdb copy is limited to in-frame clones, with some not included. With 40,000 or so clones in the sample, the ten largest clones hold 3.2%. The germline gives CDR1 SEHNR, CDR2 FQNEAQ (reference sequence). CDR3 length: 15 residues. V lost 1 base, J lost 3 bases, and 12 bases lay in between. Source material: PBMCs. V and J are TRBV7-9 and TRBJ1-2; a weak D match, TRBD1 (5 bases). This clonotype originated in a woman in her 30s in good health and CMV-seropositive. CDR3 bases: TGTGCCAGCAGCTTAGAGAAGGGGTCCGACTATGGCTACACCTTC. This encodes CASSLEKGSDYGYTF. Complete variable domain (other parts from reference TRBV7-9 and TRBJ1-2): DTGVSQNPRHKITKRGQNVTFRCDPISEHNRLYWYRQTLGQGPEFLTYFQNEAQLEKSRLLSDRFSAERPKGSFSTLEIQRTEQGDSAMYLCASSLEKGSDYGYTFGSGTRLTVV.